A selection of T cell receptor beta chains follows, all from one sample in a study of shared clonotypes between healthy human individuals. The protocol was immunoSEQ multiplex PCR, while the TCRdb copy is restricted to in-frame clones and leaves out a portion. Counted here are a few million clones, 80% to 95% occurring once; the ten biggest clones make up 0.3% to 0.4%. Sequenced material: naive CD4+ T cells from PBMCs. These receptors were collected from a man aged 18 to 29 in good health. Some clones in this sample may be carry-over from other donors' samples. Each CDR3 is given with its conserved first and last residue. Fields, in order: CDR3 length, D gene, clone size, J gene, V gene, CDR3 protein, CDR3 DNA. The D gene is left open where the match is weak. Only part of the rows carry a size: once, few, many, or a class if the clone is expanded.

14	-	-	TRBJ2-3	TRBV7-2	CASSLDSRADTQYF	TGTGCCAGCAGCTTAGATTCCAGGGCAGATACGCAGTATTTT
14	-	-	TRBJ1-1	TRBV5-1	CASGLQGGNTEAFF	TGCGCCAGCGGCCTGCAGGGTGGAAACACTGAAGCTTTCTTT
14	TRBD1	-	TRBJ1-2	TRBV10-3	CAISRDRVFLGYTF	TGTGCCATCAGCCGGGACAGGGTTTTTCTCGGCTACACCTTC
15	-	-	TRBJ1-1	TRBV15	CATSRERKQYTEAFF	TGTGCCACCAGCAGAGAGAGGAAACAGTACACTGAAGCTTTCTTT
14	TRBD1	-	TRBJ1-5	TRBV27	CASRLTGNNQPQHF	TGTGCCAGCCGCCTGACAGGGAACAATCAGCCCCAGCATTTT
13	-	-	TRBJ2-7	TRBV5-6	CASSAGYLREQYF	TGTGCCAGCAGTGCGGGGTATCTACGCGAGCAGTACTTC
15	-	-	TRBJ1-1	TRBV9	CASSVDVRTYTEAFF	TGTGCCAGCAGCGTAGACGTCAGGACCTACACTGAAGCTTTCTTT
15	-	-	TRBJ2-2	TRBV2	CASSVTDANTGELFF	TGTGCCAGCAGTGTCACCGACGCGAACACCGGGGAGCTGTTTTTT
15	-	-	TRBJ2-2	TRBV6-4	CASRAAQLNTGELFF	TGTGCCAGCAGGGCAGCCCAGTTGAACACCGGGGAGCTGTTTTTT
14	-	-	TRBJ1-4	TRBV4-2	CASSQEVTNEKLFF	TGTGCCAGCAGCCAAGAAGTCACCAATGAAAAACTGTTTTTT
12	-	-	TRBJ2-7	TRBV6-5	CASSTVPYEQYF	TGTGCCAGCAGCACCGTACCCTACGAGCAGTACTTC
15	TRBD2	-	TRBJ2-5	TRBV29-1	CSVPGTSGIGETQYF	TGCAGCGTTCCGGGGACTAGCGGAATTGGGGAGACCCAGTACTTC
15	-	-	TRBJ2-3	TRBV5-1	CASSLAGDLGGAQYF	TGCGCCAGCAGCTTGGCGGGAGATCTCGGAGGGGCGCAGTATTTT
14	-	-	TRBJ2-3	TRBV7-6	CASSYRLGTDTQYF	TGTGCCAGCAGCTACCGCCTGGGCACAGATACGCAGTATTTT
14	TRBD1	-	TRBJ1-2	TRBV11-2	CASSLGTGGYGYTF	TGTGCCAGCAGCCTCGGGACAGGAGGTTATGGCTACACCTTC
12	-	-	TRBJ1-5	TRBV28	CASSLVNQPQHF	TGTGCCAGCAGTTTGGTGAATCAGCCCCAGCATTTT
16	TRBD2	-	TRBJ2-5	TRBV5-4	CASSLEGGGKGETQYF	TGTGCCAGCAGCTTGGAAGGCGGGGGGAAAGGGGAGACCCAGTACTTC
13	-	-	TRBJ1-2	TRBV7-3	CASSLNQGLGYTF	TGTGCCAGCAGCTTAAACCAGGGGCTTGGCTACACCTTC
14	-	-	TRBJ1-5	TRBV5-1	CASSLVGGGQPQHF	TGCGCCAGCAGCTTGGTTGGCGGGGGCCAGCCCCAGCATTTT
15	-	-	TRBJ1-5	TRBV28	CASSRAKYSNQPQHF	TGTGCCAGCAGTCGCGCGAAATATAGCAATCAGCCCCAGCATTTT
13	-	-	TRBJ2-7	TRBV9	CASSVAGGREQYF	TGTGCCAGCAGCGTCGCTGGGGGGCGTGAGCAGTACTTC
16	TRBD2	-	TRBJ2-2	TRBV27	CASSPLAGGGTGELFF	TGTGCCAGCAGTCCTTTAGCGGGAGGGGGGACCGGGGAGCTGTTTTTT
16	-	-	TRBJ1-2	TRBV5-6	CASSLVMDSSNYGYTF	TGTGCCAGCAGCCTAGTAATGGACAGCTCTAACTATGGCTACACCTTC
16	-	-	TRBJ1-2	TRBV5-1	CASTEGSATFNYGYTF	TGCGCCAGCACCGAAGGGTCGGCCACTTTTAACTATGGCTACACCTTC
16	-	-	TRBJ2-1	TRBV7-9	CASSLVGGTVYNEQFF	TGTGCCAGCAGCTTAGTTGGGGGTACGGTCTACAATGAGCAGTTCTTC
16	-	-	TRBJ2-7	TRBV7-8	CASSLAVRPSSYEQYF	TGTGCCAGCAGCTTAGCGGTTAGGCCAAGCTCCTACGAGCAGTACTTC
13	-	-	TRBJ1-1	TRBV2	CASSDQPNTEAFF	TGTGCCAGCAGTGACCAACCGAACACTGAAGCTTTCTTT
12	-	few	TRBJ1-2	TRBV2	CASRGTAYGYTF	TGTGCCAGCAGGGGCACAGCATATGGCTACACCTTC
14	-	-	TRBJ2-7	TRBV5-6	CASSLGGESYEQYF	TGTGCCAGCAGCTTGGGCGGGGAGTCCTACGAGCAGTACTTC
12	-	-	TRBJ1-2	TRBV10-3	CAISEGIRSYTF	TGTGCCATCAGTGAGGGGATCAGGAGCTACACCTTC
14	-	-	TRBJ2-1	TRBV5-1	CASSLRVSRDEQFF	TGCGCCAGCAGCTTGCGGGTTTCGAGGGATGAGCAGTTCTTC
11	TRBD1	-	TRBJ2-3	TRBV20-1	CSASSGTDQYF	TGCAGTGCTAGTTCCGGGACAGACCAGTATTTT
15	-	-	TRBJ1-1	TRBV7-3	CASSSMGLPNTEAFF	TGTGCCAGCAGCTCTATGGGGCTCCCGAACACTGAAGCTTTCTTT
12	-	-	TRBJ2-7	TRBV27	CASRQGGYEQYF	TGTGCCAGCAGACAGGGTGGCTACGAGCAGTACTTC
16	-	once	TRBJ1-5	TRBV19	CASSFLTESSNQPQHF	TGTGCCAGTAGTTTCCTGACGGAGAGTAGCAATCAGCCCCAGCATTTT
15	-	-	TRBJ2-5	TRBV5-3	CARSFPGAGRETQYF	TGTGCCAGAAGTTTCCCGGGGGCGGGACGAGAGACCCAGTACTTC
18	TRBD2	once	TRBJ2-3	TRBV10-3	CAISETIRTSGTTDTQYF	TGTGCCATCAGTGAGACTATCAGGACTAGCGGGACCACAGATACGCAGTATTTT
14	-	-	TRBJ2-7	TRBV5-1	CASSPVVGSGEQYF	TGCGCCAGCAGCCCCGTGGTGGGATCGGGTGAGCAGTACTTC
15	TRBD2	-	TRBJ2-7	TRBV5-5	CASSQTGTSAYEQYF	TGTGCCAGCAGCCAAACCGGGACTAGCGCCTACGAGCAGTACTTC
15	-	-	TRBJ1-1	TRBV7-8	CASNLKQAGVNGAFF	TGTGCCAGCAACTTGAAACAGGCGGGGGTAAATGGAGCTTTCTTT
14	-	-	TRBJ2-2	TRBV15	CATSRDKNTGELFF	TGTGCCACCAGCAGAGACAAGAACACCGGGGAGCTGTTTTTT
17	-	-	TRBJ2-7	TRBV5-6	CASSFYTRGEISYEQYF	TGTGCCAGCAGCTTTTATACCAGGGGTGAGATATCCTACGAGCAGTACTTC
16	TRBD2	-	TRBJ2-6	TRBV7-9	CASSLKRETGANVLTF	TGTGCCAGCAGCTTGAAGCGGGAGACTGGGGCCAACGTCCTGACTTTC
14	-	-	TRBJ1-3	TRBV7-8	CASSWAVSGNTIYF	TGTGCCAGCAGTTGGGCTGTCTCTGGAAACACCATATATTTT
14	-	-	TRBJ2-3	TRBV5-1	CASRELGSTDTQYF	TGCGCCAGCAGGGAACTAGGCAGCACAGATACGCAGTATTTT
14	TRBD1	-	TRBJ1-4	TRBV15	CATSRDRGDEKLFF	TGTGCCACCAGCAGGGACAGGGGAGATGAAAAACTGTTTTTT
13	-	-	TRBJ2-7	TRBV7-2	CASSLGGMDEQYF	TGTGCCAGCAGCTTGGGAGGTATGGACGAGCAGTACTTC
14	-	-	TRBJ2-1	TRBV19	CARSVPWTYNEQFF	TGTGCACGATCGGTACCTTGGACCTACAATGAGCAGTTCTTC
13	-	-	TRBJ1-1	TRBV6-5	CASSYSRSTEAFF	TGTGCCAGCAGTTACTCGAGATCCACTGAAGCTTTCTTT
18	TRBD1	-	TRBJ2-6	TRBV28	CASSIPGQGFSGANVLTF	TGTGCCAGCTCGATCCCGGGACAGGGTTTCTCTGGGGCCAACGTCCTGACTTTC
15	TRBD2	-	TRBJ2-5	TRBV5-1	CASSLVGAGQETQYF	TGCGCCAGCAGCTTGGTTGGAGCGGGACAAGAGACCCAGTACTTC
18	TRBD2	-	TRBJ2-2	TRBV18	CASSPGLAGATNTGELFF	TGTGCCAGCTCACCCGGACTAGCGGGGGCAACGAACACCGGGGAGCTGTTTTTT
12	-	-	TRBJ1-5	TRBV7-9	CASCIAGQPQHF	TGTGCCAGCTGTATTGCTGGGCAGCCCCAGCATTTT
16	TRBD2	-	TRBJ2-1	TRBV5-1	CASSLGLADLYNEQFF	TGCGCCAGCAGCCTCGGACTAGCGGACCTATACAATGAGCAGTTCTTC
14	-	-	TRBJ2-5	TRBV15	CATSRDYGSETQYF	TGTGCCACCAGCAGAGATTACGGGTCGGAGACCCAGTACTTC
16	-	-	TRBJ2-2	TRBV7-9	CASSSRGSPNTGELFF	TGTGCCAGCAGCTCCCGGGGGAGCCCAAACACCGGGGAGCTGTTTTTT
16	TRBD2	-	TRBJ2-1	TRBV5-4	CASSFFSGRAYNEQFF	TGTGCCAGCAGCTTCTTTTCCGGGAGGGCCTACAATGAGCAGTTCTTC
17	TRBD2	-	TRBJ2-2	TRBV19	CASRIGLAGLNTGELFF	TGTGCCAGTAGGATAGGACTAGCGGGGCTTAACACCGGGGAGCTGTTTTTT
14	-	-	TRBJ1-4	TRBV5-1	CASSLGRGNEKLFF	TGCGCCAGCAGCTTGGGCAGGGGTAATGAAAAACTGTTTTTT
16	-	-	TRBJ2-1	TRBV2	CASSEAKGWSENEQFF	TGTGCCAGCAGTGAAGCGAAGGGATGGTCGGAAAATGAGCAGTTCTTC